This entry is about one TCR beta chain. The antigen remains unidentified. Germline-derived CDR1 and CDR2 are SGHAT and FQNNGV. The CDR3 spans 16 residues. Trimming took 5 bases from V and 2 from J; bases not matched to a gene: 9. Only in-frame clones appear in the TCRdb table, and some are missing; sequencing was by immunoSEQ multiplex PCR. The table has about 25,000 clones, 75% to 90% seen once. This sample was included in a study of T cells in localized non-small cell lung cancer. Study observations and caveats: Higher blood T cell density tracked longer overall survival. Uninvolved adjacent lung showed the highest T cell clonality, exceeding tumor. Heterogeneity is still possible, as just one tumor region was sequenced. A median of around 60 clones ranked among the top 100 in tumor appeared in adjacent lung.

The chain joins TRBV11-2 to TRBJ2-3; 8 bases match TRBD1. This TCR was sampled from a female donor over 55 with stage I lung adenocarcinoma. The sample here was peripheral blood, taken before any cancer treatment. This CDR3 is CASSPGAGGLTDTQYF. In DNA, the CDR3 is TGTGCCAGCAGCCCCGGGGCAGGGGGCCTCACAGATACGCAGTATTTT.